A single sample is the source of the 8 T cell receptor beta chains below, sequenced in a study of shared clonotypes between healthy human individuals. Only in-frame clones appear in the TCRdb table, and some are missing; sequencing was by immunoSEQ multiplex PCR. The sample lists roughly 500,000 clones, 79% occurring once. The material sequenced was PBMCs. All receptors come from a woman in her 40s in good health. Some clones in this sample may be carry-over from other donors' samples.

This clone has just a few counts. The V call is TRBV29-1, the J call TRBJ2-2, with D uncertain. Germline V lookup: CDR1 SQVTM, CDR2 ANQGSEA. Trimming stripped 0 bases from V and 3 bases from J, with 8 bases between. The CDR3 spans 14 residues. The CDR3 sequence: CSVEDRRYTGELFF. The CDR3 nucleotides read TGCAGCGTTGAAGATCGACGGTACACCGGGGAGCTGTTTTTT.

This clone was counted only a few times. The chain has TRBV7-9 and TRBJ2-4, with 14 bases identical to TRBD2. The CDR3 totals 19 residues. The germline gives CDR1 SEHNR, CDR2 FQNEAQ (reference sequence). The ends lost 5 bases at V and 2 bases at J; junction bases unmatched: 11. This chain's CDR3 is CASSHPLGLAGGPKNIQYF. The CDR3, as DNA: TGTGCCAGCAGCCACCCTCTCGGACTAGCGGGAGGACCCAAAAACATTCAGTACTTC.

The chain has TRBV28 and TRBJ2-3; the D is unclear. Germline V gives CDR1 MDHEN, CDR2 SYDVKM. The CDR3 length is 18 residues. The V and J ends lost 3 bases and 2 bases respectively, with 21 bases between them. CDR3 amino acids: CASSFSPGRVPDTDTQYF. CDR3 sequence (DNA): TGTGCCAGCAGTTTCTCTCCAGGTCGGGTTCCGGACACAGATACGCAGTATTTT.

This chain joins TRBV7-9 and TRBJ2-5; tentatively, D is TRBD1 or TRBD2 (6 bases each). V was trimmed by 7 bases and J by 5 bases, leaving 20 bases between them. CDR1 SEHNR and CDR2 FQNEAQ come from the germline V gene (reference sequence). The CDR3 is 15 residues long. CDR3 residues: CASIRGTSMLETQYF. The CDR3 bases are TGTGCCAGCATCAGGGGAACTAGCATGTTGGAGACCCAGTACTTC. Using reference TRBV7-9 and TRBJ2-5 for the parts outside the CDR3, the full variable domain is DTGVSQNPRHKITKRGQNVTFRCDPISEHNRLYWYRQTLGQGPEFLTYFQNEAQLEKSRLLSDRFSAERPKGSFSTLEIQRTEQGDSAMYLCASIRGTSMLETQYFGPGTRLLVL.

To note about this clone: At the DNA level, this CDR3 is encoded by other sequences in the same sample as well. The rearrangement joins TRBV18 to TRBJ1-1, with D possibly being TRBD1 (6 bases). The CDR3 contains 14 residues. V was trimmed by 3 bases and J by 1 base, leaving 9 bases between them. Germline assignment: CDR1 KGHSH and CDR2 LQKENI. CDR3 coding DNA: TGTGCCAGCTCACCCCGGACAGAGAACACTGAAGCTTTCTTT. Encoded protein: CASSPRTENTEAFF.

Only one count was recorded for this clone. CDR3 in DNA: TGTGCCAGCAGCTTATTACAGGCCTCCTACGAGCAGTACTTC. Its translation is CASSLLQASYEQYF. The rearrangement links TRBV11-2 to TRBJ2-7, with TRBD1 as a possible D gene (5 bases). V shed 2 bases and J shed 0 bases, with 8 bases lying between them. This CDR3 contains 14 residues. Germline lookup yields CDR1 SGHAT and CDR2 FQNNGV.

The chain links TRBV30 to TRBJ2-7; 8 bases match TRBD1. This CDR3 is built from 15 residues. The ends lost 4 bases at V and 2 bases at J; junction bases unmatched: 10. Germline lookup yields CDR1 GTSNPN and CDR2 SVGIG (reference sequence). In DNA form, the CDR3 reads TGTGCCTGGAAAGACAGGGACAGGTGGACCTACGAGCAGTACTTC. Protein: CAWKDRDRWTYEQYF.

This clone was observed a single time. This chain connects TRBV5-1 to TRBJ2-7; D not resolved. Looked up from germline, CDR1 is SGHRS and CDR2 is YFSETQ. V was trimmed by 2 bases and J by 7 bases, leaving 10 bases between them. CDR3 size: 12 residues. The CDR3 loop reads CASSFQQKEQYF. The CDR3 bases are TGCGCCAGCAGCTTCCAACAGAAGGAGCAGTACTTC. The whole variable domain, filled in from reference TRBV5-1 and TRBJ2-7, reads KAGVTQTPRYLIKTRGQQVTLSCSPISGHRSVSWYQQTPGQGLQFLFEYFSETQRNKGNFPGRFSGRQFSNSRSEMNVSTLELGDSALYLCASSFQQKEQYFGPGTRLTVT.